This is a list of T cell receptor beta chains from one sample in a study of PD-1 blockade in classical Hodgkin lymphoma. Repertoires were generated with immunoSEQ multiplex PCR, while TCRdb's copy carries only in-frame clones and drops some. The repertoire includes fewer than 25,000 clones, approximately 81% of them detected once, and around 8.3% sits in the top ten. Here the sequenced sample was peripheral blood mononuclear cells (PBMCs), taken before the second cycle of nivolumab. The receptors stem from a human donor with classical Hodgkin lymphoma. The CDR3 runs from the conserved cysteine through the conserved F or W. The D gene is left open where the match is weak. Clone size is not always given. Where it is, it says once, few, many or a class for expanded clones.

V,size,D,J,DNA,CDR3
TRBV4-3,-,-,TRBJ1-6,TGCGCCAGCAGCCAAGCCAGTGCTTACTCACCCCTCCACTTT,CASSQASAYSPLHF
TRBV4-3,-,-,TRBJ2-3,TGCGCCAGCAGCCAAGATTCTGGAGTGAGCACAGATACGCAGTATTTT,CASSQDSGVSTDTQYF
TRBV27,-,-,TRBJ2-2,TGTGCCAGCAGATTCCAGGGTTCAATAGAAACCGGGGAGCTGTTTTTT,CASRFQGSIETGELFF
TRBV6-6,-,-,TRBJ1-4,TGTGCCAGCAGTTACTCTACGAGGAACAATGAAAAACTGTTTTTT,CASSYSTRNNEKLFF
TRBV30,few,-,TRBJ2-1,TGTGCCTGGAGTGGGGAACCGACGGGGAGCTCCTACAATGAGCAGTTCTTC,CAWSGEPTGSSYNEQFF
TRBV7-2,once,-,TRBJ1-4,TGTGCCAGCAGCTTAGTTCCGGGGAGGACTAATGAAAAACTGTTTTTT,CASSLVPGRTNEKLFF
TRBV6-1,medium-sized,-,TRBJ1-3,TGTGCCAGCAGCAAGACGGATTCTGGAAACACCATATATTTT,CASSKTDSGNTIYF
TRBV7-2,-,-,TRBJ1-2,TGTGCCAGCAGCCCCATTGGGCAGGCCCTCTATGGCTACACCTTC,CASSPIGQALYGYTF
TRBV7-9,-,-,TRBJ1-4,TGTGCCAGCAGCTTATTATTAGGGGACGCTGAAAAACTGTTTTTT,CASSLLLGDAEKLFF
TRBV25-1,-,TRBD1,TRBJ1-1,TGTGCCAGCGGAGTCCCGGGACAGGGAATGGGCGCTTTCTTT,CASGVPGQGMGAFF
TRBV4-3,-,-,TRBJ2-5,TGCGCCAGCAGTATCGGGACCCGCGGAAAAGAGACCCAGTACTTC,CASSIGTRGKETQYF
TRBV6-1,-,TRBD2,TRBJ2-1,TGTGCCAGCAGTGATGGCGGGGGGGCCTCGTCCGATGAGCAGTTCTTC,CASSDGGGASSDEQFF
TRBV4-3,-,-,TRBJ1-1,TGCGCCAGCAGTAATATCGGGGAGAACACTGAAGCTTTCTTT,CASSNIGENTEAFF
TRBV5-4,-,-,TRBJ1-4,TGTGCCAGCAGCCAGAGAAATGAAAAACTGTTTTTT,CASSQRNEKLFF
TRBV11-1,-,-,TRBJ2-3,TGTGCCAGCAGCCGTAGCGGTAGCACAGATACGCAGTATTTT,CASSRSGSTDTQYF